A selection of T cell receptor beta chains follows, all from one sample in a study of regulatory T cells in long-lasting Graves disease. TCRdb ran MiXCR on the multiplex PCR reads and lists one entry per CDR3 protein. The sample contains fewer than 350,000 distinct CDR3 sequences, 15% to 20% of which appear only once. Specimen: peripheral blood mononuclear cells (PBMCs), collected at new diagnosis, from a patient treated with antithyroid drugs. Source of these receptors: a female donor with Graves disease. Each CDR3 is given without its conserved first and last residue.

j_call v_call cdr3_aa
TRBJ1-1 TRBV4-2 ASSQEPDAEAF
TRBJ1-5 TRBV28 ASSWAGDQPQH
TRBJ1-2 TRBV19 ASSIEGLYGYT
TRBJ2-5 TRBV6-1 ASSETSGHQETQY
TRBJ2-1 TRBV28 ASHSGHYNEQF
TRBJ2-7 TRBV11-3 ASSARQGLYEQY
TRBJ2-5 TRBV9 ASSVGSGRVETQY
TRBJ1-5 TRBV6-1 ASSETADQPQH
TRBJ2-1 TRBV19 ASSTRAGEQF
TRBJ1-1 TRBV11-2 ASSLARGGLTEAF
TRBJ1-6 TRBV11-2 ASSPPGISYNSPLH
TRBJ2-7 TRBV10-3 AISEGLAEPYEQY
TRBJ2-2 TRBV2 ASSEGDLSDSGELF
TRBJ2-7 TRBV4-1 ASSQEREPLAYEQY
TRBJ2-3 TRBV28 ASSWSSAQY
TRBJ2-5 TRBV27 ASSPPPGLRETQY
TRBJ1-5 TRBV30 AWSVRLGVGQPQH
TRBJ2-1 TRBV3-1 ASSQGAGEQF
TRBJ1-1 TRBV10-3 AISESVRQTSTEAF
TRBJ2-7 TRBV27 ASSFGTGASYEQY
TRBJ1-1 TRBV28 ASSFQIRTEAF
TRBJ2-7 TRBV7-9 ASSRNPGDRSYEQY
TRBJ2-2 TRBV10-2 ASDTRGAYTGELF
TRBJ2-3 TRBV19 ASSIPGGGTQY
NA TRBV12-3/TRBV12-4 ASRYGTGNTYEQY
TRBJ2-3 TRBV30 AWSRVAGTDTQY
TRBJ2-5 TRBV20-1 SARDVQAVQETQY
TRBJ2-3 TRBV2 ASSEISGQESTDTQY
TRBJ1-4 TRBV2 AIIDRLREKLF
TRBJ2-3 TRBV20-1 SAARNVRTDTQY
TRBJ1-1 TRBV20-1 SAGGVTEAF
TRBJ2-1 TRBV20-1 SARLLFDNEQF
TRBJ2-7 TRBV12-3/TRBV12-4 ASSFGGATYEQY
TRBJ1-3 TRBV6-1 ASREGLGNTIY
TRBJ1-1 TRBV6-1 ASSRRQESNTEAF
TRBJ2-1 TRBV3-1 ASSQDSSGSGNEQF
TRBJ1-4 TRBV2 ASRLYRDRGREKLF
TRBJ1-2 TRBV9 ASSLLPNPDHGYT
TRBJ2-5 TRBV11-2 ASSHPGQGAEETQY
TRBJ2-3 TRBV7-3 ASSLAGVDTQY
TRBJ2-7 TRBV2 AISSQGAPYEQY
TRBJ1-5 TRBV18 ASSYNPGQGKD
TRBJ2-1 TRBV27 ASRPGTGDYNEQF
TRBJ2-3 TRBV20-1 SALMGLGKDTQY
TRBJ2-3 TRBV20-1 SADLRTGADTQY
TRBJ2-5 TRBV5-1 ASSLAAGQETQH
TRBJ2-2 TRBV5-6 ASSLITDRAIGELF
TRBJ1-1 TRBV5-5 ASSLAGRDTEAF
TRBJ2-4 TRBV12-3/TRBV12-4 ASSSHREGYNIQY
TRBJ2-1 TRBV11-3 ASSLNRDNEQF
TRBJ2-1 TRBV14 ACRRIAGSNEQF
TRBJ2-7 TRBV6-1 AAVGEKQY
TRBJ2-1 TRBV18 ASSPDRLGEQF
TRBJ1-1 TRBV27 ASSFPGQITEAF
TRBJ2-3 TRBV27 ASAAGAAGTDTQY